These 10 T cell receptor beta chains were sequenced from one sample in a study of T cell repertoires in cytomegalovirus infection. TCRdb re-called the reads through MiXCR, storing one row per CDR3 protein. The sample yields about 830,000 distinct CDR3 sequences, approximately 30% seen once. Their specific antigens are unknown. Sequences were derived from cultured CD8+ T cells from PBMCs, sampled from culture after CMV antigen stimulation. The origin of the receptors is a human donor in good health (CMV status not recorded). Some clones in this sample may be carry-over from other donors' samples.

The chain uses TRBV9 and TRBJ2-3; TRBD1 or TRBD2 may be the D gene (6 bases each). This CDR3 region has 16 residues. V lost 4 bases to trimming and J lost 0 bases, with 15 bases between them. Germline-derived CDR1 and CDR2 are SGDLS and YYNGEE. The CDR3 spells CASSTRGGQSTDTQYF. The CDR3 DNA reads TGTGCCAGCAGCACCCGAGGGGGGCAGAGCACAGATACGCAGTATTTT.

The chain has TRBV7-4 and TRBJ1-4; a weak D match, TRBD1 (6 bases). This CDR3 is built from 18 residues. With 5 bases removed from V and 6 bases from J, the gap between germline ends came to 25 bases. Germline lookup yields CDR1 SGHVT and CDR2 SQSDAQ. The CDR3 region has the DNA TGTGCCAGCAGCGTCACAGGGCCGGGGGGTCTACTTGATGAAAAACTGTTTTTT. It translates to CASSVTGPGGLLDEKLFF.

This clonotype appeared once. The rearrangement joins TRBV9 to TRBJ2-5; the D is unclear. Germline V gene sequence: CDR1 SGDLS, CDR2 YYNGEE. Trimming cost V 2 bases and J 0 bases, with 5 bases left between them. The CDR3 runs to 13 residues. The chain's CDR3 is CASSVQHQETQYF. The CDR3 nucleotides are TGTGCCAGCAGCGTCCAGCACCAAGAGACCCAGTACTTC.

The chain recombines TRBV27 with TRBJ2-3, with a tentative D call TRBD1 (5 bases). The germline gives CDR1 MNHEY, CDR2 SMNVEV (reference sequence). V was trimmed by 5 bases and J by 6 bases, leaving 12 bases between them. There are 13 residues in the CDR3. The DNA of the CDR3 is TGTGCCAGCAGTGGAACCAGGGCCGATACGCAGTATTTT. Its translation is CASSGTRADTQYF.

This clonotype was seen at least ten times. This chain links TRBV11-2 with TRBJ2-7, with 9 bases identical to TRBD1. CDR1 and CDR2 (germline): SGHAT, FQNNGV. The trim removed 5 bases at V and 2 bases at J, leaving 4 bases unmatched. The CDR3 totals 14 residues. The CDR3 sequence is CASSLGQGTYEQYV. The CDR3 nucleotides are TGTGCCAGCAGCCTCGGACAGGGGACCTACGAGCAGTACGTC.

The sample holds many counts of this clonotype. The chain links TRBV7-9 to TRBJ2-7; D remains unclear. Germline values: CDR1 SEHNR, CDR2 FQNEAQ (reference sequence). V lost 1 base and J 3 bases, leaving 10 bases between the germline ends. The CDR3 consists of 14 residues. The CDR3 region has the DNA TGTGCCAGCAGCTTAGAGAACAGATTCTACGAGCAGTACTTC. This gives the protein CASSLENRFYEQYF.

CDR3 loop: CASSLRVGWETQYF. In DNA, the CDR3 is TGTGCCAGCAGCTTAAGGGTCGGGTGGGAGACCCAGTACTTC. V is TRBV11-2 and J is TRBJ2-5; D is unclear. V was pared by 2 bases and J by 5 bases, with 12 bases between. CDR1 and CDR2 from the germline V gene are SGHAT and FQNNGV. The length of the CDR3 is 14 residues.

This clonotype was seen at least ten times. The J gene is TRBJ2-1, the V gene TRBV7-6; D might be TRBD2 (7 bases). The V gene lost 2 bases and the J gene lost 4 bases, with 12 bases spanning the gap. CDR3 length: 15 amino acids. CDR1 SGHVS and CDR2 FNYEAQ come from the germline V gene. Here the CDR3 reads CASSLRGGLYNEQFF. The DNA of the CDR3 is TGTGCCAGCAGCTTAAGGGGGGGCCTTTACAATGAGCAGTTCTTC. Supplemented by reference TRBV7-6 and TRBJ2-1, the full variable domain reads GAGVSQSPRYKVTKRGQDVALRCDPISGHVSLYWYRQALGQGPEFLTYFNYEAQQDKSGLPNDRFSAERPEGSISTLTIQRTEQRDSAMYRCASSLRGGLYNEQFFGPGTRLTVL.

The genes are TRBV24-1 and TRBJ2-3, with D maybe TRBD1 (6 bases). There are 14 residues in the CDR3. Germline CDR1 reads KGHDR; CDR2 reads SFDVKD. The V end was cut by 3 bases, the J end by 6 bases, with 12 bases between. CDR3: CATSDVAQGDTQYF. CDR3 nucleotide sequence: TGTGCCACCAGTGATGTCGCCCAGGGGGATACGCAGTATTTT.

This clonotype was detected a few times. This chain connects TRBV6-6 to TRBJ2-1; D remains ambiguous. V lost 0 bases and J 6 bases, leaving 9 bases between the germline ends. This CDR3 region has 14 residues. CDR1 is MNHNY, CDR2 SVGAGI, per germline (reference sequence). CDR3: CASSYSGSGNEQFF. CDR3 DNA: TGTGCCAGCAGTTACTCCGGGTCGGGCAATGAGCAGTTCTTC.